This is a list of T cell receptor beta chains from one sample in a study of vaccination and CD4 T cells after COVID-19. Their specific antigens are unknown. TCRdb re-analysed the PCR reads in MiXCR, keeping a single row per CDR3 protein. The sample lists approximately 15,000 distinct CDR3 sequences, about 28% occurring once. The sequenced sample was cultured CD4+ T cells from blood. The receptor set was obtained from a human donor with COVID-19. Each CDR3 is given with its conserved first and last residue. The order of the fields is J gene, V gene, D gene, CDR3 length, clone size, CDR3 protein, CDR3 DNA. The D gene is left open where the match is weak. Clone size is given for some rows only: seen once, a few or many times, or a class if the clone is expanded.

>TRBJ1-2|TRBV7-9|.|12|.
CASSSDSYGYTF
TGTGCCAGCAGCTCGGACAGCTATGGCTACACCTTC
>TRBJ1-5|TRBV6-5|.|16|few
CASSSPSEVLRGPQHF
TGTGCCAGCAGTTCCCCCTCAGAGGTCCTACGGGGGCCCCAGCATTTT
>TRBJ2-3|TRBV5-5|.|13|few
CASSFLRVDTQYF
TGTGCCAGCAGCTTCCTCAGGGTGGATACGCAGTATTTT
>TRBJ1-2|TRBV6-5|.|15|few
CASSFDSKANYGYTF
TGTGCCAGCAGTTTTGACAGCAAAGCTAACTATGGCTACACCTTC
>TRBJ1-2|TRBV19|.|14|few
CASSILGLLYGYTF
TGTGCCAGTAGTATACTCGGGTTACTCTATGGCTACACCTTC
>TRBJ1-3|TRBV7-9|.|14|medium-sized
CASSLDGSGNTIYF
TGTGCCAGCAGCTTAGACGGCTCTGGAAACACCATATATTTT
>TRBJ1-6|TRBV15|.|13|medium-sized
CATSREAGLALHF
TGTGCCACCAGCAGAGAGGCGGGTCTGGCCCTCCACTTT
>TRBJ1-6|TRBV6-2/TRBV6-3|TRBD1|16|few
CASTDRGPAKGSPLHF
TGTGCCAGCACCGACAGGGGACCGGCTAAGGGATCACCCCTCCACTTT
>TRBJ1-2|TRBV20-1|.|12|medium-sized
CSALTASYGYTF
TGCAGTGCTCTAACAGCTTCATATGGCTACACCTTC
>TRBJ2-3|TRBV11-3|.|15|.
CASSSRLFEADTQYF
TGTGCCAGCAGCTCCCGACTATTTGAGGCAGATACGCAGTATTTT
>TRBJ2-5|TRBV19|.|14|.
CASSLRTGREIQYF
TGTGCCAGTAGTCTCCGGACAGGGAGGGAGATCCAGTACTTC
>TRBJ2-2|TRBV4-1|TRBD2|15|once
CASCQPAGYTGELFF
TGCGCCAGCTGCCAACCAGCGGGGTACACCGGGGAGCTGTTTTTT
>TRBJ1-1|TRBV6-1|.|12|.
CASARMGTEAFF
TGTGCCAGCGCCCGTATGGGCACTGAAGCTTTCTTT
>TRBJ1-4|TRBV27|.|15|.
CASSGAKGLSEKLFF
TGTGCCAGCAGTGGGGCCAAAGGGCTGAGTGAAAAACTGTTTTTT
>TRBJ2-5|TRBV15|.|18|.
CATSRDLSTGQGRETQYF
TGTGCCACCAGCAGAGATCTCTCCACCGGGCAGGGGCGGGAGACCCAGTACTTC
>TRBJ2-6|TRBV6-1|.|17|.
CASNSGGQVSGANVLTF
TGTGCCAGCAATTCCGGGGGGCAGGTCTCTGGGGCCAACGTCCTGACTTTC
>TRBJ2-3|TRBV7-9|.|14|.
CASSLQGSTDTQYF
TGTGCCAGCAGCTTACAGGGGAGCACAGATACGCAGTATTTT
>TRBJ1-6|TRBV2|TRBD1|16|few
CASSGMTGQLNSPLHF
TGTGCCAGCAGTGGAATGACGGGACAGTTGAATTCACCCCTCCACTTT
>TRBJ2-7|TRBV20-1|.|13|.
CSAAGLRGNEQYF
TGCAGTGCTGCAGGACTTAGGGGGAACGAGCAGTACTTC
>TRBJ2-7|TRBV11-3|.|15|.
CASSGDGGFGGEQYF
TGTGCCAGCAGTGGGGACGGTGGGTTCGGGGGCGAGCAGTACTTC
>TRBJ1-1|TRBV12-3/TRBV12-4|TRBD1|13|.
CASRSSGGTEAFF
TGTGCCAGCAGGTCGTCAGGGGGCACTGAAGCTTTCTTT
>TRBJ2-5|TRBV24-1|.|11|few
CATSEGETQYF
TGTGCCACCAGTGAGGGAGAGACCCAGTACTTC
>TRBJ2-7|TRBV20-1|TRBD1|12|few
CSAWTGPYEQYF
TGCAGTGCTTGGACAGGACCCTACGAGCAGTACTTC
>TRBJ1-1|TRBV12-3/TRBV12-4|.|14|.
CASRPGPLAAEAFF
TGTGCCAGCAGGCCGGGACCCCTAGCAGCGGAAGCTTTCTTT
>TRBJ2-2|TRBV4-2|TRBD2|19|few
CASSQDQAGGHLGTGELFF
TGTGCCAGCAGCCAAGACCAAGCGGGGGGGCATTTGGGCACCGGGGAGCTGTTTTTT
>TRBJ2-3|TRBV6-1|.|13|few
CASRAHSTDTQYF
TGTGCCAGCAGGGCCCATAGCACAGATACGCAGTATTTT
>TRBJ1-2|TRBV20-1|.|13|medium-sized
CSSHGASNYGYTF
TGCAGCTCCCATGGAGCCTCTAACTATGGCTACACCTTC
>TRBJ2-3|TRBV6-1|.|17|.
CASSPSGRDRQRYTQYF
TGTGCCAGCAGTCCCTCAGGCCGGGACCGGCAACGATATACGCAGTATTTT
>TRBJ2-2|TRBV28|.|15|.
CASSWSSANTGELFF
TGTGCCAGCAGTTGGAGCAGCGCGAACACCGGGGAGCTGTTTTTT
>TRBJ1-5|TRBV30|.|15|medium-sized
CAWSERGVLNQPQHF
TGTGCCTGGAGTGAACGGGGGGTGCTCAATCAGCCCCAGCATTTT
>TRBJ1-2|TRBV27|.|15|few
CASSLGGKGGYGYTF
TGTGCCAGCAGCCTAGGGGGAAAAGGGGGCTATGGCTACACCTTC
>TRBJ2-5|TRBV30|TRBD2|13|few
CAWMGSGGETQYF
TGTGCCTGGATGGGTTCGGGGGGGGAGACCCAGTACTTC
>TRBJ1-5|TRBV20-1|TRBD1|17|medium-sized
CSATRSTGGLGNQPQHF
TGCAGTGCCACTAGATCGACAGGGGGGTTGGGCAATCAGCCCCAGCATTTT
>TRBJ2-1|TRBV7-8|TRBD2|19|.
CASSLARTSGVVAVDEQFF
TGTGCCAGCAGCTTAGCTAGGACTAGCGGGGTAGTCGCTGTCGATGAGCAGTTCTTC
>TRBJ2-7|TRBV7-8|TRBD1|13|.
CASSGDRGYEQYF
TGTGCCAGCAGCGGGGACAGGGGGTACGAGCAGTACTTC
>TRBJ2-7|TRBV30|.|14|.
CAWSGFPGSPEQYF
TGTGCCTGGAGTGGATTCCCGGGATCCCCCGAGCAGTACTTC
>TRBJ2-7|TRBV7-9|.|15|few
CASSLSRNFSYEQYF
TGTGCCTCCAGCTTATCCCGTAATTTCTCCTACGAGCAGTACTTC
>TRBJ1-5|TRBV27|.|17|few
CASSLFSRASVNQPQHF
TGTGCCAGCAGTTTGTTTTCCAGGGCCTCGGTCAATCAGCCCCAGCATTTT
>TRBJ1-2|TRBV6-5|TRBD1|15|medium-sized
CASSSQGKANYGYTF
TGTGCCAGCAGTTCACAGGGGAAGGCTAACTATGGCTACACCTTC
>TRBJ2-3|TRBV7-2|.|13|few
CASSFELTDTQYF
TGTGCCAGCAGCTTCGAATTGACAGATACGCAGTATTTT
>TRBJ1-6|TRBV7-2|TRBD1|18|.
CASSLRTGVSSYNSPLHF
TGTGCCAGCAGCTTAAGGACAGGGGTTAGCTCCTATAATTCACCCCTCCACTTT
>TRBJ2-4|TRBV28|.|17|.
CASSSRGRSLAKNIQYF
TGTGCCAGCAGTTCAAGGGGACGGTCGCTAGCCAAAAACATTCAGTACTTC
>TRBJ2-2|TRBV11-2|.|18|few
CASSFGVGGQANTGELFF
TGTGCCAGCAGCTTCGGAGTAGGAGGACAAGCGAACACCGGGGAGCTGTTTTTT
>TRBJ2-5|TRBV25-1|TRBD2|15|few
CASSRALAAEETQYF
TGTGCCAGCAGTCGGGCGCTAGCGGCCGAAGAGACCCAGTACTTC
>TRBJ2-7|TRBV6-5|.|14|.
CASSYREGTSEQYF
TGTGCCAGCAGTTACAGGGAAGGGACATCTGAGCAGTACTTC
>TRBJ2-5|TRBV7-2|.|15|few
CASSLALSAQETQYF
TGTGCCAGCAGCTTAGCGTTATCAGCCCAAGAGACCCAGTACTTC
>TRBJ2-1|TRBV12-3/TRBV12-4|.|11|.
CASTIANEQFF
TGTGCCAGCACCATAGCGAATGAGCAGTTCTTC
>TRBJ1-1|TRBV6-1|.|14|.
CASRSTEGNTEAFF
TGTGCCAGCAGATCAACGGAGGGTAACACTGAAGCTTTCTTT
>TRBJ1-1|TRBV28|TRBD1|15|.
CASSTAGTGDTEAFF
TGTGCCAGCAGTACGGCCGGGACAGGGGATACTGAAGCTTTCTTT
>TRBJ1-1|TRBV7-3|.|13|.
CASSLEENTEAFF
TGTGCCAGCAGCTTAGAGGAGAACACTGAAGCTTTCTTT
>TRBJ2-3|TRBV12-3/TRBV12-4|TRBD2|15|few
CASSPSGGRADTQYF
TGTGCCAGCAGTCCTAGCGGGGGGCGAGCAGATACGCAGTATTTT
>TRBJ1-6|TRBV19|.|15|few
CASSVPPGVNSPLHF
TGTGCCAGTAGTGTACCTCCCGGCGTCAATTCACCCCTCCACTTT
>TRBJ2-3|TRBV11-3|.|12|few
CASSSGADTQYF
TGTGCCAGCAGCTCTGGTGCAGATACGCAGTATTTT
>TRBJ1-2|TRBV20-1|.|13|medium-sized
CSARVEGPRGYTF
TGCAGTGCTAGAGTTGAGGGCCCGCGGGGCTACACCTTC